The rows below give T cell receptor beta chains drawn from one sample of a study of T cell repertoires in cytomegalovirus infection. TCRdb itself ran the reads through MiXCR, one entry per CDR3 protein. The sample consists of 400,000 to 550,000 distinct CDR3 sequences, approximately 10% of them appearing once. The source material was PBMCs. The receptors were gathered from a human donor in good health (CMV status not recorded). Some clones in this sample may be carry-over from other donors' samples. Each CDR3 is given with its conserved first and last residue. A D gene is named only where the DNA matches it firmly. Not every row has a clone size; where given, it reads once, few, many or a size class.

size	length	D	V	J	CDR3	DNA
many	17	TRBD1	TRBV20-1	TRBJ2-7	CSARDQGGDRGRYEQYF	TGCAGTGCTAGAGATCAAGGAGGGGACAGGGGCAGATACGAGCAGTACTTC
.	14	TRBD1	TRBV19	TRBJ1-2	CASSREGADYGYTF	TGTGCCAGTAGTCGGGAGGGGGCGGATTATGGCTACACCTTC
few	14	.	TRBV9	TRBJ2-7	CASSVLASPNEQYF	TGTGCCAGCAGCGTATTGGCTTCACCAAACGAGCAGTACTTC
many	14	.	TRBV7-9	TRBJ2-7	CASSSETTGYEQYF	TGTGCCAGCAGCTCCGAAACTACCGGCTACGAGCAGTACTTC
many	15	.	TRBV7-9	TRBJ1-2	CASSLAGPSAYGYTF	TGTGCCAGCAGCTTAGCGGGGCCCTCCGCCTATGGCTACACCTTC
many	14	.	TRBV2	TRBJ1-1	CASSVGGPNTEAFF	TGTGCCAGCAGCGTAGGGGGACCTAACACTGAAGCTTTCTTT
.	15	TRBD1	TRBV29-1	TRBJ2-5	CSVAMGTGDQETQYF	TGCAGCGTTGCGATGGGGACAGGGGACCAAGAGACCCAGTACTTC
many	15	TRBD1	TRBV7-9	TRBJ2-7	CASSPGQGIFHEQYF	TGTGCCAGCAGCCCAGGACAGGGCATTTTCCACGAGCAGTACTTC
many	13	TRBD2	TRBV29-1	TRBJ2-1	CSVSGTSYNEQFF	TGCAGCGTCTCCGGGACTAGCTATAATGAGCAGTTCTTC
many	16	.	TRBV20-1	TRBJ2-5	CSATGTSTGIRETQYF	TGCAGTGCCACCGGGACCTCAACAGGGATTAGGGAGACCCAGTACTTC
.	11	TRBD1	TRBV29-1	TRBJ2-7	CSVGQAHEQYF	TGCAGCGTAGGACAGGCCCACGAGCAGTACTTC
many	15	TRBD1	TRBV19	TRBJ1-2	CASSPGQGVHYGYTF	TGTGCCAGTAGTCCGGGACAGGGGGTTCACTATGGCTACACCTTC
.	14	.	TRBV7-3	TRBJ2-1	CASSPRGAWNEQFF	TGTGCCAGCAGCCCTAGAGGGGCATGGAATGAGCAGTTCTTC
few	16	TRBD1	TRBV27	TRBJ1-1	CASSSPRTTGDTEAFF	TGTGCCAGCAGTTCCCCTAGGACAACAGGGGACACTGAAGCTTTCTTT
many	14	TRBD1	TRBV28	TRBJ1-2	CASSYPHRGYGYTF	TGTGCCAGCAGCTACCCCCACAGGGGCTATGGCTACACCTTC
many	13	.	TRBV5-4	TRBJ2-3	CASSLISGDGQYF	TGTGCCAGCAGCTTGATTTCGGGGGACGGGCAGTATTTT
many	15	TRBD1	TRBV2	TRBJ2-3	CASSVGDRGADTQYF	TGTGCCAGCAGTGTGGGAGACAGGGGAGCAGATACGCAGTATTTT
many	14	.	TRBV5-1	TRBJ2-7	CASSFHRDPYEQYF	TGCGCCAGCAGCTTCCACAGGGATCCCTACGAGCAGTACTTC
few	15	TRBD2	TRBV4-2	TRBJ2-3	CASSQGRGATDTQYF	TGTGCCAGCAGCCAGGGGCGGGGGGCAACAGATACGCAGTATTTT
.	15	.	TRBV25-1	TRBJ1-3	CASSEAALSGNTIYF	TGTGCCAGCAGTGAAGCGGCTTTGTCCGGAAACACCATATATTTT
many	16	.	TRBV6-1	TRBJ2-2	CASYRGRRLNTGELFF	TGTGCCAGCTACAGAGGCAGACGGCTTAACACCGGGGAGCTGTTTTTT
.	14	.	TRBV18	TRBJ1-1	CASSPLSSYTEAFF	TGTGCCAGCTCACCACTTTCGTCTTACACTGAAGCTTTCTTT
many	21	TRBD1	TRBV5-6	TRBJ1-3	CASSLFLPGQGSQSGQNTIYF	TGTGCCAGCAGTCTTTTTCTACCGGGACAGGGAAGTCAGTCGGGTCAGAACACCATATATTTT
few	14	.	TRBV10-3	TRBJ2-2	CAISETGEAGELFF	TGTGCCATCAGTGAAACAGGGGAGGCCGGGGAGCTGTTTTTT
few	14	TRBD1	TRBV7-9	TRBJ1-1	CASSWTGKGTEAFF	TGTGCCAGCAGCTGGACAGGGAAGGGCACTGAAGCTTTCTTT
few	15	TRBD2	TRBV20-1	TRBJ2-1	CSASSGGRAFNEQFF	TGCAGTGCTAGTTCGGGCGGGAGGGCCTTCAATGAGCAGTTCTTC
many	15	.	TRBV11-2	TRBJ1-4	CASSPRRLLMKKLFF	TGTGCCAGCAGCCCTAGACGGTTACTAATGAAAAAACTGTTTTTT
many	14	.	TRBV9	TRBJ2-6	CASSRRVGANVLTF	TGTGCCAGCAGCCGACGTGTAGGAGCCAACGTCCTGACTTTC
few	13	.	TRBV10-3	TRBJ2-3	CAIGGSNTDTQYF	TGTGCCATCGGGGGCAGCAACACAGATACGCAGTATTTT
many	15	TRBD2	TRBV3-1	TRBJ2-1	CASSHSGGGYNEQFF	TGTGCCAGCAGCCATAGCGGGGGGGGATACAATGAGCAGTTCTTC
few	17	TRBD1	TRBV3-1	TRBJ1-4	CASSQDGPWTGREKLFF	TGTGCCAGCAGCCAAGATGGCCCTTGGACAGGGAGGGAAAAACTGTTTTTT
.	12	.	TRBV28	TRBJ2-7	CASSSPGTKQYF	TGTGCCAGCAGTTCCCCGGGGACAAAGCAGTACTTC
many	14	.	TRBV7-9	TRBJ1-1	CASTPRGTYTEAFF	TGTGCCAGCACACCGCGAGGTACTTACACTGAAGCTTTCTTT
few	17	.	TRBV4-2	TRBJ1-5	CASSQGPGREINQPQHF	TGTGCCAGCAGCCAAGGCCCAGGGCGGGAGATCAATCAGCCCCAGCATTTT
few	15	.	TRBV11-2	TRBJ2-7	CASSLVRTASYEQYF	TGTGCCAGCAGCTTAGTCCGGACTGCCTCCTACGAGCAGTACTTC
many	12	.	TRBV6-1	TRBJ1-1	CASVLLNTEAFF	TGTGCCAGCGTCCTACTGAACACTGAAGCTTTCTTT
many	16	.	TRBV4-1	TRBJ2-3	CASSQVIGRGTDTQYF	TGCGCCAGCAGCCAAGTCATCGGCAGGGGCACAGATACGCAGTATTTT
many	15	TRBD2	TRBV12-3/TRBV12-4	TRBJ2-7	CASRLAGGPPAQQYF	TGTGCCAGCAGACTAGCGGGAGGTCCCCCCGCCCAGCAGTACTTC
many	15	.	TRBV7-8	TRBJ1-2	CASSPTQRVSGGYTF	TGTGCCAGCAGCCCAACTCAGAGGGTTTCGGGTGGCTACACCTTC
many	14	.	TRBV7-9	TRBJ2-2	CASSLVIATGELFF	TGTGCCAGCAGCTTAGTCATAGCGACCGGGGAGCTGTTTTTT
many	17	.	TRBV25-1	TRBJ1-2	CASSDSSIPGRLYGYTF	TGTGCCAGCAGTGACTCGTCGATTCCGGGACGGCTCTATGGCTACACCTTC
many	17	TRBD1	TRBV6-1	TRBJ1-2	CASRPGTGGGRVYGYTF	TGTGCCAGCAGGCCCGGGACAGGGGGCGGCAGAGTCTATGGCTACACCTTC
few	12	.	TRBV27	TRBJ2-5	CASSLLGGTQYF	TGTGCCAGCAGTCTCCTGGGAGGGACCCAGTACTTC
.	16	TRBD2	TRBV19	TRBJ2-1	CASSGLAGVAYNEQFF	TGTGCCAGTAGTGGACTAGCGGGAGTGGCATACAATGAGCAGTTCTTC
many	17	.	TRBV7-2	TRBJ2-2	CASSPFPKAGSTGELFF	TGTGCCAGCAGCCCCTTTCCGAAGGCAGGGAGCACCGGGGAGCTGTTTTTT
few	18	.	TRBV20-1	TRBJ1-1	CSARDFRKGVRGGTEAFF	TGCAGTGCTAGAGATTTTCGTAAGGGGGTAAGGGGAGGGACTGAAGCTTTCTTT
many	14	.	TRBV7-9	TRBJ2-7	CASSLERLPYEQYF	TGTGCCAGCAGCTTAGAACGTTTACCCTACGAGCAGTACTTC
.	15	.	TRBV5-1	TRBJ2-3	CASSLTQPSPDTQYF	TGCGCCAGCAGCTTGACCCAGCCTAGTCCAGATACGCAGTATTTT